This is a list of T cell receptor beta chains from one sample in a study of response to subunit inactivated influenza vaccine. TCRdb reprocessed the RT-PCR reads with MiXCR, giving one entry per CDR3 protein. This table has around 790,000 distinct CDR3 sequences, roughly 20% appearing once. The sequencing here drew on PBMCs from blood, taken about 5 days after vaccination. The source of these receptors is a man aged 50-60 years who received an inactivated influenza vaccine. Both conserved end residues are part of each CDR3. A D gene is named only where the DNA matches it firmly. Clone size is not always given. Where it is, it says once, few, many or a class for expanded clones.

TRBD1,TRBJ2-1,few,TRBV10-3,CAISERQGPYNEQFF,TGTGCCATCAGTGAGAGACAGGGTCCCTACAATGAGCAGTTCTTC
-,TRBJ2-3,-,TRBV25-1,CASSAEQAAADTQYF,TGTGCCAGCAGTGCAGAGCAGGCAGCGGCAGATACGCAGTATTTT
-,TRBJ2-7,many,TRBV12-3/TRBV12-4,CASRRTGSYEQYF,TGTGCCAGCAGAAGGACCGGCTCCTACGAGCAGTACTTC
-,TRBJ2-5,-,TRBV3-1,CASSPGGQEKYF,TGTGCCAGCAGCCCAGGAGGTCAGGAGAAGTACTTC
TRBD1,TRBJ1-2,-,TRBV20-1,CSANHQQGSYGYTF,TGCAGTGCTAACCACCAACAGGGGAGCTATGGCTACACCTTC
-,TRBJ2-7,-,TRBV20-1,CSARDIGVADEQYF,TGCAGTGCTAGAGATATAGGGGTCGCAGACGAGCAGTACTTC
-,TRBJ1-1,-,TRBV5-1,CASSPEVTDTEAFF,TGCGCCAGCAGCCCGGAGGTTACGGACACTGAAGCTTTCTTT
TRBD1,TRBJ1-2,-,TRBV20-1,CSARVTRGQFQGGYTF,TGCAGTGCTAGAGTGACGAGGGGACAGTTCCAGGGTGGCTACACCTTC
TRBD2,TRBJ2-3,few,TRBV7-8,CASSSGGGGTDTQYF,TGTGCCAGCAGCTCGGGGGGGGGGGGCACAGATACGCAGTATTTT
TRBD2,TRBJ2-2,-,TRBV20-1,CSARRWRLAGTGELFF,TGCAGTGCTAGAAGGTGGAGACTAGCGGGGACCGGGGAGCTGTTTTTT
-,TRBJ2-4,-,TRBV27,CASSPEVPGIGIQYF,TGTGCCAGCAGTCCAGAGGTCCCAGGTATTGGCATTCAGTACTTC
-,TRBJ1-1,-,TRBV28,CASTPRGEAEAFF,TGTGCCAGCACCCCCCGGGGGGAGGCTGAAGCTTTCTTT
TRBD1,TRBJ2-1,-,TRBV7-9,CASSPDRGFVYNEQFF,TGTGCCAGCAGCCCAGACAGGGGGTTCGTCTACAATGAGCAGTTCTTC
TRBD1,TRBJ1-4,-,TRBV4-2,CASSQRGQADEKLFF,TGTGCCAGCAGCCAACGGGGACAGGCGGATGAAAAACTGTTTTTT